A selection of T cell receptor beta chains follows, all from one sample in a study of T cell repertoires in cytomegalovirus infection. Their antigen targets remain unknown. TCRdb reprocessed the reads via MiXCR and lists one record per CDR3 protein. The table lists 700,000 to 900,000 distinct CDR3 sequences, roughly 29% of them singletons. The sequencing here drew on cultured CD8+ T cells from PBMCs, taken from culture after CMV antigen stimulation. All receptors derive from a human donor in good health (CMV status not recorded). Some clones in this sample may be carry-over from other donors' samples. Each CDR3 is given with its conserved first and last residue. The order of the fields is CDR3 protein, CDR3 DNA, D gene, V gene, clone size, J gene. The D gene is left open where the match is weak. Clone size is shown for a subset of rows, as once, few, many or a class of expanded clone.

CASSPTGGALSTDTQYF | TGTGCCAGCAGTCCCACGGGGGGGGCCTTGAGCACAGATACGCAGTATTTT | TRBD2 | TRBV6-1 | few | TRBJ2-3
CASSYAGRVSNEQFF | TGTGCCAGCAGTTATGCGGGCAGGGTTTCCAATGAGCAGTTCTTC | - | TRBV6-2/TRBV6-3 | - | TRBJ2-1
CASFDRSNEKLFF | TGTGCCAGCTTCGACAGGTCTAATGAAAAACTGTTTTTT | - | TRBV6-6 | - | TRBJ1-4
CASSFVAGDPTDTQYF | TGTGCCAGCAGTTTCGTAGCGGGGGACCCCACAGATACGCAGTATTTT | TRBD2 | TRBV12-3/TRBV12-4 | many | TRBJ2-3
CASSQEGTANEKLFF | TGCGCCAGCAGCCAAGAAGGGACAGCCAACGAAAAACTGTTTTTT | TRBD1 | TRBV4-1 | - | TRBJ1-4
CASIQPGQGNTEAFF | TGTGCCAGTATCCAACCGGGACAGGGGAACACTGAAGCTTTCTTT | TRBD1 | TRBV19 | - | TRBJ1-1
CASSLSPGLNTEAFF | TGTGCCAGCAGTTTATCCCCAGGTCTGAACACTGAAGCTTTCTTT | - | TRBV27 | few | TRBJ1-1
CASSPDSEETQYF | TGTGCCAGCAGCCCGGACAGTGAAGAGACCCAGTACTTC | - | TRBV7-2 | few | TRBJ2-5
CASTPAGNQPQHF | TGTGCCAGTACCCCCGCAGGAAATCAGCCCCAGCATTTT | - | TRBV19 | - | TRBJ1-5
CASGYWDILQETQYF | TGTGCTAGTGGTTACTGGGACATTCTTCAAGAGACCCAGTACTTC | - | TRBV12-5 | many | TRBJ2-5
CASSTGILDTQYF | TGTGCCAGCAGTACAGGGATTCTAGATACGCAGTATTTT | - | TRBV6-5 | - | TRBJ2-3